Each of the 11 T cell receptor beta chains below was sequenced from the same sample in a study of T cells in Graves' hyperthyroidism and ophthalmopathy. It was RNA transcripts that yielded the amplified TCR beta CDR3 regions. The HTBI primer set drove a first-round RT-PCR of the TCR CDR3. TCRdb re-derived calls from the multiplex PCR reads in MiXCR, one entry per CDR3 protein. The sample has 530,000 or so distinct CDR3 sequences, 46% seen once; the top ten hold around 7.7%. What was sequenced was peripheral blood or thyroid tissue (not recorded which). The source of these receptors is a woman aged 18-29 years with Graves' hyperthyroidism.

This clonotype came up a few times. This sequence joins TRBV15 and TRBJ2-6; D uncertain. The CDR3 has 14 amino acids. V was shortened by 0 bases and J by 4 bases, with 4 bases between the two germline ends. Per germline, CDR1 LNHNV and CDR2 YYDKDF (reference sequence). Here the CDR3 reads CATSRDSGANVLTF. DNA for the CDR3: TGTGCCACCAGCAGAGATTCCGGGGCCAACGTCCTGACTTTC.

This clonotype was counted many times. This chain connects TRBV11-2 to TRBJ2-7; 7 nucleotides match TRBD2. The CDR3 covers 14 residues. Germline lookup yields CDR1 SGHAT and CDR2 FQNNGV. The J segment lost 3 bases and the V segment lost 5 bases, leaving 7 bases of the junction unmatched. The CDR3 DNA reads TGTGCCAGCAGCGGAACCGGACTAGTCTACGAGCAGTACTTC. Encoded protein: CASSGTGLVYEQYF.

This clonotype was seen at least ten times. The chain carries TRBV4-2 and TRBJ2-5; 10 nucleotides agree with TRBD2. The length of the CDR3 is 17 residues. Germline CDR1 LGHNA, CDR2 YNFKEQ. V dropped 5 bases and J dropped 5; count of bases not matched to a gene: 14. The CDR3 sequence is CASSTPSGSLGRETQYF. For the CDR3, the DNA is TGTGCCAGCAGCACGCCTAGCGGGAGCTTAGGTCGGGAGACCCAGTACTTC.

Many counts were recorded for this clonotype. This chain joins TRBV7-6 and TRBJ2-7; TRBD1 agrees at 8 bases. The CDR3 is 12 amino acids. Losses at the gene ends were 6 bases for V and 6 bases for J; bases not matched to a gene: 4. Germline V CDR1 and CDR2: SGHVS, FNYEAQ. CDR3 in amino acids: CASSSDRGEQYF. The CDR3 DNA sequence: TGTGCCAGCAGTTCCGACAGGGGCGAGCAGTACTTC. Filled out from reference TRBV7-6 and TRBJ2-7, the complete variable domain reads GAGVSQSPRYKVTKRGQDVALRCDPISGHVSLYWYRQALGQGPEFLTYFNYEAQQDKSGLPNDRFSAERPEGSISTLTIQRTEQRDSAMYRCASSSDRGEQYFGPGTRLTVT.

This clonotype occurred many times. The chain combines TRBV19 with TRBJ1-2; D not certain. CDR3 length equals 13 residues. Looked up from germline, CDR1 is LNHDA and CDR2 is SQIVND (reference sequence). Trimming took 2 bases from V and 2 from J, leaving 6 bases between them. CDR3 nucleotides: TGTGCCAGTAGTATACTGGGGAACTATGGCTACACCTTC. Amino acids: CASSILGNYGYTF.

This clonotype was observed many times. V usage is TRBV25-1 and J usage is TRBJ1-1; no reliable D call. This CDR3 is built from 13 residues. Germline CDR1 is MGHDK and CDR2 is SYGVNS. The V end was cut by 4 bases, the J end by 0 bases, with 6 bases between. CDR3 loop: CASSVSLNTEAFF. DNA for the CDR3: TGTGCCAGCAGTGTAAGCCTGAACACTGAAGCTTTCTTT.

Ten or more counts support this clonotype. V is TRBV29-1 and J is TRBJ1-4, with D maybe TRBD1 (6 bases). Germline assignment: CDR1 SQVTM and CDR2 ANQGSEA. The CDR3 runs 14 residues. V gave up 7 bases and J gave up 3 bases, with 15 bases separating them. CDR3 residues: CSASSRGANEKLFF. In DNA form, the CDR3 reads TGCAGCGCGAGCTCCAGGGGAGCTAATGAAAAACTGTTTTTT.

This CDR3 is CAISEGLGAALYGYTF. CDR3 nucleotides: TGTGCCATCAGTGAGGGACTGGGGGCTGCACTATATGGCTACACCTTC. The chain combines TRBV10-3 with TRBJ1-2, with a weak D call TRBD1 (6 bases). The length of the CDR3 is 16 residues. V lost 2 bases and J 5 bases, leaving 18 bases between the germline ends. The V gene's germline CDR1 is ENHRY and CDR2 SYGVKD.

The sample holds many counts of this clonotype. V is TRBV12-3 or TRBV12-4 and J is TRBJ2-7; either TRBD1 or TRBD2 may fit D (6 bases each). The V and J ends lost 7 bases and 5 bases respectively, with 12 bases between them. CDR3 length equals 12 residues. The CDR3, as DNA: TGTGCCAGCACCGGGGGCGGGAACGAGCAGTACTTC. This translates into CASTGGGNEQYF.

This clonotype was found many times. The rearrangement links TRBV5-4 to TRBJ1-6; D perhaps matches TRBD1 (5 bases). The CDR3 sequence is 15 residues long. Per germline, CDR1 SGHNT and CDR2 YYREEE (reference sequence). Between the trimmed V and J ends, which lost 6 bases and 6 bases, there was a span of 16 bases. The CDR3, as DNA: TGTGCCAGCACCGGTATGGGGGATCTTAATTCACCCCTCCACTTT. It is translated as CASTGMGDLNSPLHF.

Ten or more counts support this clonotype. The chain employs TRBV5-1 and TRBJ1-2; tentative D call: TRBD1 (5 bases). V lost 2 bases, J lost 5 bases, and 10 bases lay in between. The length of the CDR3 is 13 residues. Germline V CDR1 and CDR2: SGHRS, YFSETQ. The CDR3 bases are TGCGCCAGCAGCTTCGGCCGACAGTATGGCTACACCTTC. Its translation is CASSFGRQYGYTF.